These T cell receptor beta chains were read from a single sample in a study of identifying expanded T cells in peripheral blood. This table comes from immunoSEQ multiplex PCR, and its TCRdb copy is limited to in-frame clones, with some not included. In the table there are about 90,000 clones, more than 75% of which are singletons. The sequencing sample was made of blood. These receptors originate from a person aged 18 to 70 in good health. Each CDR3 is given with its conserved first and last residue. D genes are given only for firm matches. Clone size is shown for a subset of rows, as once, few, many or a class of expanded clone.

D gene	V gene	J gene	clone size	CDR3 DNA	CDR3 protein
NA	TRBV7-3	TRBJ1-1	once	TGTGCCAGCAGCTCGCAGGGCTGGCTCACTGAAGCTTTCTTT	CASSSQGWLTEAFF
TRBD2	TRBV7-2	TRBJ2-7	NA	TGTGCCAGCAGCCCACGGGGGGTGCTTAACTCCTACGAGCAGTACTTC	CASSPRGVLNSYEQYF
NA	TRBV11-3	TRBJ1-4	NA	TGTGCCAGCAGCCTTCCCAATGAAAAACTGTTTTTT	CASSLPNEKLFF
NA	TRBV2	TRBJ2-2	NA	TGTGCCAGCCGTAGGGCGGATACGAACACCGGGGAGCTGTTTTTT	CASRRADTNTGELFF
TRBD1	TRBV7-2	TRBJ2-7	NA	TGTGCCAGCAGCTCGTGGACAGGTATCTCCTACGAGCAGTACTTC	CASSSWTGISYEQYF
TRBD1	TRBV7-2	TRBJ2-3	NA	TGTGCCAGCAGCCCGCGACAGGGGTCAGATACGCAGTATTTT	CASSPRQGSDTQYF
NA	TRBV19	TRBJ2-2	NA	TGTGCCAGTACGGCGACAGTGGGTCGGGCCGGGGAGCTGTTTTTT	CASTATVGRAGELFF
NA	TRBV5-1	TRBJ1-3	NA	TGCGCCAGCAGCTTAGCACAGGACCCGAACTCTGGAAACACCATATATTTT	CASSLAQDPNSGNTIYF
NA	TRBV6-5	TRBJ2-2	NA	TGTGCCAGCATGCTAACCGGGGAGCTGTTTTTT	CASMLTGELFF
NA	TRBV10-3	TRBJ2-1	NA	TGTGCCATCAGTGGTGGAGGCATCGCTGAGCAGTTCTTC	CAISGGGIAEQFF
NA	TRBV7-2	TRBJ1-3	NA	TGTGCCAGCAGCTCAACAGGGAGAAACACCATATATTTT	CASSSTGRNTIYF
TRBD2	TRBV15	TRBJ2-1	NA	TGTGCCACCAGCGCGGGGGTTGAGCAGTTCTTC	CATSAGVEQFF
NA	TRBV30	TRBJ1-5	few	TGTGCCTGGAGCGAAGGGAGCAATCAGCCCCAGCATTTT	CAWSEGSNQPQHF
NA	TRBV7-9	TRBJ2-3	NA	TGTGCCAGCAGCTTATCAGGAGGCACGCAGTATTTT	CASSLSGGTQYF